The next 22 T cell receptor beta chains were all read from a single sample in a study of T cell responses to AZD1222 COVID-19 vaccine. The data were produced by immunoSEQ multiplex PCR, yet TCRdb's version contains in-frame clones alone and is incomplete. The table shows 80,000 to 90,000 clones, with 90% occurring only once. The source was peripheral blood, collected 28 days after the second AZD1222 dose. The receptors derive from an adult who received the AZD1222 COVID-19 vaccine.

The chain combines TRBV18 with TRBJ1-3, with 9 bases fitting TRBD1. The CDR3 extends over 18 amino acids. Trimming removed 2 bases from V and 1 base from J; junction bases left unmatched: 9. Looked up from germline, CDR1 is KGHSH and CDR2 is LQKENI. DNA of the CDR3: TGTGCCAGCTCACCAAATTTAGGACAGGGGCCGTCTGGAAACACCATATATTTT. It yields the protein CASSPNLGQGPSGNTIYF.

J is TRBJ1-1 and V is TRBV19, with a possible D match to TRBD1 (5 bases). V was pared by 9 bases and J by 3 bases, with 20 bases between. This CDR3 is built from 15 residues. Germline V gives CDR1 LNHDA, CDR2 SQIVND (reference sequence). The CDR3 coding sequence is TGTGCCAGCCTACTAAGGGGCAAGGGGTACACTGAAGCTTTCTTT. Its translation is CASLLRGKGYTEAFF.

The rearrangement joins TRBV2 to TRBJ2-7; a weak D match, TRBD1 (5 bases). Germline CDR1 is SNHLY and CDR2 is FYNNEI. This CDR3 comprises 16 residues. V was shortened by 4 bases and J by 2 bases, with 18 bases between the two germline ends. The CDR3 nucleotides read TGTGCCAGCAGTGTCCCCCCGACAGTCCTCACCTACGAGCAGTACTTC. Encoded protein: CASSVPPTVLTYEQYF.

The chain recombines TRBV10-3 with TRBJ1-2; 10 bases align to TRBD1. Germline values: CDR1 ENHRY, CDR2 SYGVKD. V trimming: 8 bases; J trimming: 3 bases; junction bases outside the gene matches: 12. The CDR3 is 16 residues long. The CDR3 sequence: CAIRTFRQGAYYGYTF. CDR3 sequence (DNA): TGTGCCATCCGGACCTTTAGACAGGGGGCATACTATGGCTACACCTTC.

The CDR3 here is CASSLFGQGDGGYTF. In nucleotides, the CDR3 is TGTGCCAGCAGTTTATTCGGACAGGGTGATGGAGGCTACACCTTC. This chain uses TRBV28 with TRBJ1-2, with 8 bases fitting TRBD1. Germline CDR1 MDHEN, CDR2 SYDVKM. The V segment lost 1 base and the J segment 8 bases; nucleotides outside the gene matches: 9. The CDR3 sequence is 15 residues long.

J is TRBJ1-2 and V is TRBV6-1; 10 bases are shared with TRBD1. This CDR3 spans 16 amino acids. From germline, CDR1 is MNHNS and CDR2 SASEGT. With V trimmed by 3 bases and J by 4 bases, 8 bases remained unmatched. Here the CDR3 reads CASSDEGQGRLYGYTF. CDR3 sequence (DNA): TGTGCCAGCAGTGATGAGGGACAGGGGCGCCTCTATGGCTACACCTTC.

This rearrangement joins TRBV3-1 (or the pseudogene TRBV3-2) to TRBJ2-5; a possible D gene is TRBD2 (5 bases). This CDR3 spans 17 amino acids. Trimming removed 7 bases at V and 4 bases at J, with 25 bases between. From germline, CDR1 is LGHDT and CDR2 YNNKEL (reference sequence). Written as DNA, the CDR3 is TGTGCCAGCACCCTCTCGGGAAGGACGTCGAGAAGAGAGACCCAGTACTTC. Translation: CASTLSGRTSRRETQYF.

This rearrangement joins TRBV7-9 to TRBJ1-4, with TRBD1 matching 10 bases. CDR1 is SEHNR, CDR2 FQNEAQ, per germline (reference sequence). The CDR3 covers 15 residues. The trim removed 6 bases at V and 6 bases at J, leaving 7 bases unmatched. CDR3 sequence: CASRRDRGRDEKLFF. The CDR3 DNA reads as TGTGCCAGCAGGCGTGACAGGGGGCGGGATGAAAAACTGTTTTTT.

Here the CDR3 reads CASSFRGRDTQYF. DNA for the CDR3: TGTGCCAGCAGTTTCCGGGGGAGAGATACGCAGTATTTT. The chain recombines TRBV27 with TRBJ2-3, with D perhaps TRBD2 (6 bases). Per germline, CDR1 MNHEY and CDR2 SMNVEV (reference sequence). CDR3 length equals 13 residues. Trimming left V 3 bases short and J 5 bases short, with 9 bases between.

J is TRBJ1-5 and V is TRBV19; D gene ambiguous. Trimming took 3 bases from V and 6 from J, leaving 9 bases between them. This CDR3 has 13 residues. Germline values: CDR1 LNHDA, CDR2 SQIVND (reference sequence). The CDR3 nucleotides are TGTGCCAGTAGTATCAGTGGCCCTCAGCCCCAGCATTTT. It yields the protein CASSISGPQPQHF.

The chain employs TRBV4-1 and TRBJ2-2, with D maybe TRBD2 (5 bases). Trimming stripped 6 bases from V and 1 base from J, with 6 bases between. The CDR3 is 13 amino acids. CDR1 is MGHRA and CDR2 is YSYEKL in the germline V gene. CDR3 sequence reads: CASSRGNTGELFF. The CDR3 region has the DNA TGCGCCAGCAGTCGGGGGAACACCGGGGAGCTGTTTTTT.

The chain recombines TRBV5-1 with TRBJ1-4, with 8 positions matching TRBD1. Per the germline V gene, CDR1 is SGHRS and CDR2 is YFSETQ. CDR3 length: 15 amino acids. V dropped 4 bases and J dropped 8; count of bases not matched to a gene: 10. The CDR3 protein is CASSPDGTGVEKLFF. The CDR3 DNA reads as TGCGCCAGCAGCCCAGATGGGACAGGCGTGGAAAAACTGTTTTTT.

The rearrangement joins TRBV12-3 or TRBV12-4 to TRBJ1-5; no firm D call. V was clipped by 6 bases and J by 2 bases, with 8 bases between them. The CDR3 has 13 amino acids. CDR3 sequence reads: CASRVGGNQPQHF. The DNA of the CDR3 is TGTGCCAGCAGAGTCGGGGGCAATCAGCCCCAGCATTTT.

This chain connects TRBV15 to TRBJ1-4; D is ambiguous. V lost 6 bases and J lost 3, with 20 bases in between. CDR1 and CDR2 from the germline V gene are LNHNV and YYDKDF (reference sequence). The CDR3 sequence is 17 residues long. CDR3 in amino acids: CATRVGGSGRSNEKLFF. The DNA for the CDR3 is TGTGCCACCAGAGTTGGAGGTTCGGGTCGATCTAATGAAAAACTGTTTTTT.

This clone was picked up one time. The V gene is TRBV5-1, the J gene TRBJ2-7; 9 bases map to TRBD1. V trimming: 4 bases; J trimming: 2 bases; junction bases outside the gene matches: 7. Germline V gene data show CDR1 as SGHRS and CDR2 as YFSETQ. This CDR3 is built from 15 residues. The chain's CDR3 is CASSPEGQGPYEQYF. CDR3 DNA sequence: TGCGCCAGCAGCCCGGAGGGACAGGGACCCTACGAGCAGTACTTC.

The chain recombines TRBV5-1 with TRBJ1-1; D is unclear. Trimming pared 1 base from V and 4 bases from J, leaving 8 bases between. Germline CDR1 is SGHRS and CDR2 is YFSETQ. The CDR3 is made up of 13 amino acids. The CDR3 region has the DNA TGCGCCAGCAGCTTGATGGACGGCACTGAAGCTTTCTTT. This codes for CASSLMDGTEAFF.

This chain joins TRBV5-6 and TRBJ1-2, with D uncertain. The CDR3 runs to 13 residues. CDR1 is SGHDT, CDR2 YYEEEE, per germline. The V end lost 4 bases, the J end lost 7 bases, and 14 bases lay between the germline ends. The CDR3, as DNA: TGTGCCAGCAGCCCCCCCGCCCGGCGTGGCTACACCTTC. Protein sequence: CASSPPARRGYTF.

The V gene is TRBV3-1 (or the pseudogene TRBV3-2), the J gene TRBJ1-2, with D perhaps TRBD1 (5 bases). CDR1 and CDR2 from the germline V gene are LGHDT and YNNKEL (reference sequence). The V end was cut by 3 bases, the J end by 5 bases, with 10 bases between. The CDR3 totals 13 residues. The CDR3 spells CASSHRDGYGYTF. CDR3 sequence (DNA): TGTGCCAGCAGCCACCGGGACGGGTATGGCTACACCTTC.

The J gene is TRBJ1-6, the V gene TRBV19, with a tentative D call TRBD1 (5 bases). CDR1 is LNHDA and CDR2 is SQIVND in the germline V gene (reference sequence). The CDR3 length is 15 residues. V gave up 1 base and J gave up 7 bases, with 11 bases separating them. CDR3 in DNA: TGTGCCAGTAGTATAGTAGGGGTCGGCAATTCACCCCTCCACTTT. Residues: CASSIVGVGNSPLHF.

The rearrangement uses TRBV6-2 or TRBV6-3 and TRBJ2-2; 10 bases line up with TRBD1. The CDR3 consists of 16 residues. Germline V lookup: CDR1 MNHEY, CDR2 SVGEGT. V lost 5 bases and J lost 0; bases outside the gene matches: 3. The CDR3 here is CASSKGTGANTGELFF. The DNA for the CDR3 is TGTGCCAGCAGTAAAGGGACAGGGGCGAACACCGGGGAGCTGTTTTTT.

The rearrangement links TRBV6-5 to TRBJ2-2; D might be TRBD1 (5 bases). The CDR3 has 13 residues. CDR1 and CDR2 from the germline V gene are MNHEY and SVGAGI. V lost 8 bases to trimming and J lost 3 bases, with 10 bases between them. The CDR3 sequence: CASGQGYTGELFF. DNA of the CDR3: TGTGCCAGCGGCCAGGGATACACCGGGGAGCTGTTTTTT.

The rearrangement joins TRBV15 to TRBJ1-4; TRBD1 aligns across 8 bases. V lost 1 base to trimming and J lost 6 bases; unmatched junction nucleotides: 4. Germline V gene lookup returns CDR1 LNHNV and CDR2 YYDKDF (reference sequence). The CDR3 has 15 amino acids. The CDR3 region has the DNA TGTGCCACCAGCAGAGCTACAGGGGGTGATGAAAAACTGTTTTTT. Translating it yields CATSRATGGDEKLFF.